This T cell receptor beta chain was identified in a study of spatial heterogeneity in lung cancer. In the study overall: Alpha-chain sequences were consistently detected in smaller numbers than beta-chain sequences.

Points from the study as a whole: Counts of expanded intratumoral alpha and beta TCRs tracked tumor mutation counts.

Points on this clonotype: The antigen is unknown.

Regarding time point: sample taken at primary tumor resection. Patients with untreated early-stage non-small cell lung cancer, numbering around 72, were the donors. TCRdb independently ran MiXCR on the 5' RACE reads; one entry per CDR3 protein. The sample shows 12,000 or so distinct CDR3 sequences, under 6% of them seen only once. The TCR comes from a male donor with early-stage non-small cell lung cancer. This specimen consisted of lung tumor tissue, obtained at surgery.

The CDR3, as DNA: TGTGCCAGCAGCCAAATGGGGGGAAATCAGCCCCAGCATTTT. It is translated as CASSQMGGNQPQHF. The genes are TRBV3-1 and TRBJ1-5, with TRBD1 as a possible D gene (5 bases). CDR1 is LGHDT and CDR2 is YNNKEL in the germline V gene (reference sequence). CDR3 size: 14 residues. The V and J ends lost 2 bases and 4 bases respectively, with 9 bases between them. Variable domain in full (rest from reference TRBV3-1 and TRBJ1-5): DTAVSQTPKYLVTQMGNDKSIKCEQNLGHDTMYWYKQDSKKFLKIMFSYNNKELIINETVPNRFSPKSPDKAHLNLHINSLELGDSAVYFCASSQMGGNQPQHFGDGTRLSIL.